The 14 T cell receptor beta chains listed next were all sequenced from one sample in a study of shared clonotypes between healthy human individuals. The data were produced by immunoSEQ multiplex PCR, yet TCRdb's version contains in-frame clones alone and is incomplete. The sample records some 2,400,000 clones, around 95% being singletons. The sample taken for sequencing was naive CD4+ T cells sorted from blood. Subset specified: CD45RA+ positively selected. These receptors were collected from a man younger than 30 in good health.

The chain couples TRBV28 to TRBJ1-6, with TRBD1 as a possible D gene (5 bases). Germline V gives CDR1 MDHEN, CDR2 SYDVKM. Deletions cut 5 bases from V and 0 bases from J, with 11 bases between. CDR3 length: 16 amino acids. CDR3 DNA: TGTGCCAGCAGTCTCAGGGAAAGCTCCTATAATTCACCCCTCCACTTT. It is translated as CASSLRESSYNSPLHF.

The genes are TRBV2 and TRBJ1-2, with no clear D. The CDR3 has 13 amino acids. Germline V lookup: CDR1 SNHLY, CDR2 FYNNEI. The V and J ends lost 0 bases and 7 bases respectively, with 9 bases between them. CDR3 bases: TGTGCCAGCAGTGAAGCCCCGTTGGGTGGCTACACCTTC. Protein product: CASSEAPLGGYTF.

This clone was seen just once. The V and J genes are TRBV7-2 and TRBJ1-1; D is undetermined. CDR1 SGHTA and CDR2 FQGNSA come from the germline V gene. This CDR3 is 12 amino acids long. With 5 bases removed from V and 4 bases from J, the gap between germline ends came to 8 bases. CDR3 sequence (DNA): TGTGCCAGCAGCCGAACAGCCACTGAAGCTTTCTTT. It translates to CASSRTATEAFF.

The CDR3 is CAISEYAGGRTDTQYF. The CDR3 nucleotides are TGTGCCATCAGTGAGTACGCGGGAGGGCGGACAGATACGCAGTATTTT. The chain combines TRBV10-3 with TRBJ2-3, with 9 positions matching TRBD2. V gave up 1 base and J gave up 3 bases; unmatched junction bases: 5. This CDR3 has 16 amino acids. CDR1 and CDR2 (germline): ENHRY, SYGVKD.

The V call is TRBV18, the J call TRBJ1-2, with D uncertain. The CDR3 length is 15 residues. The germline V and J ends were trimmed by 2 bases and 8 bases, with 18 bases remaining between them. Germline lookup yields CDR1 KGHSH and CDR2 LQKENI. Here the CDR3 DNA reads TGTGCCAGCTCACCATCCACGGAAGGTATGGGCGGCTACACCTTC. This sequence encodes CASSPSTEGMGGYTF.

The chain employs TRBV7-9 and TRBJ2-5; D gene unclear. The CDR3 loop spans 14 amino acids. With 3 bases removed from V and 1 base from J, the gap between germline ends came to 9 bases. The V gene's germline CDR1 is SEHNR and CDR2 FQNEAQ (reference sequence). CDR3 sequence (DNA): TGTGCCAGCAGCTTCACGGGCATCCAAGAGACCCAGTACTTC. It translates to CASSFTGIQETQYF.

As to this clone: Other DNA variants within this sample encode the same CDR3. The J gene is TRBJ2-1, the V gene TRBV9; D might be TRBD2 (5 bases). This CDR3 contains 15 residues. V was clipped by 4 bases and J by 0 bases, with 11 bases between them. The germline V gene has CDR1 SGDLS and CDR2 YYNGEE. CDR3 amino acids: CASSPSGSSYNEQFF. CDR3 nucleotide sequence: TGTGCCAGCAGCCCGAGCGGAAGCTCCTACAATGAGCAGTTCTTC.

This chain connects TRBV10-1 to TRBJ2-7; no firm D call. There are 14 residues in the CDR3. Trimming took off 3 bases at V and 2 bases at J, with 11 bases between the two ends. In germline, CDR1 is WNHNN, CDR2 SYGVQD (reference sequence). The CDR3 loop is CASSEWRSPYEQYF. CDR3 sequence (DNA): TGCGCCAGCAGTGAATGGCGAAGTCCCTACGAGCAGTACTTC.

This clone was detected only a few times. At the DNA level, this CDR3 is encoded by other sequences in the same sample as well. The chain recombines TRBV5-1 with TRBJ1-5; unclear D gene. Trimming removed 0 bases at V and 0 bases at J, with 7 bases between. Per germline, CDR1 SGHRS and CDR2 YFSETQ. The CDR3 sequence is 15 residues long. The CDR3 bases are TGCGCCAGCAGCTTGGACGGGGATAGCAATCAGCCCCAGCATTTT. This codes for CASSLDGDSNQPQHF.

The chain links TRBV15 to TRBJ1-1; 7 bases fit TRBD1. J was trimmed by 4 bases and V by 0 bases; bases with no gene match: 11. Looked up from germline, CDR1 is LNHNV and CDR2 is YYDKDF (reference sequence). The CDR3 sequence is 17 residues long. This CDR3 is CATSRDRRPGGSTEAFF. The CDR3, as DNA: TGTGCCACCAGCAGAGATCGTCGGCCAGGGGGAAGCACTGAAGCTTTCTTT.

This clone showed up just a few times. The chain couples TRBV10-3 to TRBJ1-4, with no clear D. CDR1 and CDR2 from the germline V gene are ENHRY and SYGVKD. V was pared by 6 bases and J by 5 bases, with 10 bases between. The length of the CDR3 is 13 residues. As DNA, the CDR3 is TGTGCCATCAGAGCCGCCCAAAATGAAAAACTGTTTTTT. Protein: CAIRAAQNEKLFF.

V is TRBV10-1 and J is TRBJ2-2, with D tentatively TRBD2 (5 bases). The CDR3 totals 14 residues. CDR1 WNHNN and CDR2 SYGVQD come from the germline V gene (reference sequence). The germline V and J ends were trimmed by 0 bases and 6 bases, with 8 bases remaining between them. CDR3 nucleotides: TGCGCCAGCAGTGAGTCAGTCGGGGCCGGGGAGCTGTTTTTT. Its protein product is CASSESVGAGELFF.

The chain is built from TRBV19 and TRBJ1-5; 7 bases fit TRBD1. V lost 2 bases, J lost 2 bases, and 6 bases stayed unmatched. The germline V gene encodes CDR1 LNHDA and CDR2 SQIVND (reference sequence). This CDR3 spans 16 amino acids. CDR3 DNA: TGTGCCAGTAGTATACAACAGGGGACAGGCAATCAGCCCCAGCATTTT. This gives the protein CASSIQQGTGNQPQHF. The entire variable domain, with the rest obtained from reference TRBV19 and TRBJ1-5, is as follows: DGGITQSPKYLFRKEGQNVTLSCEQNLNHDAMYWYRQDPGQGLRLIYYSQIVNDFQKGDIAEGYSVSREKKESFPLTVTSAQKNPTAFYLCASSIQQGTGNQPQHFGDGTRLSIL.

A note on this clone: Other DNA sequences in this sample translate to the same CDR3. The chain couples TRBV5-4 to TRBJ2-3; 8 bases line up with TRBD2. The CDR3 extends over 14 amino acids. The germline V gene has CDR1 SGHNT and CDR2 YYREEE (reference sequence). V was pared by 4 bases and J by 3 bases, with 4 bases of the junction left unmatched. The CDR3 loop reads CASSPGLATDTQYF. As DNA, the CDR3 is TGTGCCAGCAGCCCCGGACTAGCAACAGATACGCAGTATTTT. The full variable domain, in which reference TRBV5-4 and TRBJ2-3 provide the parts outside the CDR3, is ETGVTQSPTHLIKTRGQQVTLRCSSQSGHNTVSWYQQALGQGPQFIFQYYREEENGRGNFPPRFSGLQFPNYSSELNVNALELDDSALYLCASSPGLATDTQYFGPGTRLTVL.